The clone carrying this T cell receptor (beta chain) was observed once. The V end lost 1 base, the J end lost 0 bases, and 14 bases lay between the germline ends. CDR1 and CDR2 from the germline V gene are SGHKS and YYEKEE (reference sequence). This CDR3 has 16 amino acids. This entry belongs to a study of blood T cell repertoires in COVID-19. On the study more broadly: From T cells, B-cell-depleted T cells, or PBMCs came the material, which was cDNA or gDNA.

Only in-frame clones appear in the TCRdb table, and some are missing; sequencing was by immunoSEQ multiplex PCR. The data contain 95,000 to 110,000 clones, around four fifths of them singletons. Sequenced sample: peripheral blood. The source of this sequence is a man aged 55-75 years with acute or convalescent COVID-19. The rearrangement uses TRBV5-5 and TRBJ2-7, with D hard to call. The CDR3, as DNA: TGTGCCAGCAGCTTGTTGTGGGCAGGAAACTCCTACGAGCAGTACTTC. Translation: CASSLLWAGNSYEQYF.